This T cell receptor beta chain was recovered during a study of glioma-infiltrating T cells after dendritic cell vaccination. Primers: 60 V beta forward and 13 J beta reverse. The repertoire was sequenced with immunoSEQ multiplex PCR; TCRdb's copy has only in-frame clones and lacks some. Of fewer than 100,000 clones listed, about nine tenths are singletons. J lost 4 bases, V lost 5 bases, and 14 bases had no gene match. Germline V lookup: CDR1 WSHSY, CDR2 SAAADI. CDR3 length: 17 amino acids. All glioblastoma patients lacked an isocitrate dehydrogenase mutation. PBMC were collected before vaccination, two weeks after the third vaccination, and at progression. This clone was seen once.

Sequencing was performed on blood, taken before dendritic cell vaccination. The rearrangement joins TRBV10-2 to TRBJ2-7; 10 bases are a match to TRBD2. This clonotype was obtained from a human donor with glioblastoma. For the CDR3, the DNA is TGCGCCAGCAGTCCCCCCCACATGACTAGCGGGTTGTACGAGCAGTACTTC. It is translated as CASSPPHMTSGLYEQYF.